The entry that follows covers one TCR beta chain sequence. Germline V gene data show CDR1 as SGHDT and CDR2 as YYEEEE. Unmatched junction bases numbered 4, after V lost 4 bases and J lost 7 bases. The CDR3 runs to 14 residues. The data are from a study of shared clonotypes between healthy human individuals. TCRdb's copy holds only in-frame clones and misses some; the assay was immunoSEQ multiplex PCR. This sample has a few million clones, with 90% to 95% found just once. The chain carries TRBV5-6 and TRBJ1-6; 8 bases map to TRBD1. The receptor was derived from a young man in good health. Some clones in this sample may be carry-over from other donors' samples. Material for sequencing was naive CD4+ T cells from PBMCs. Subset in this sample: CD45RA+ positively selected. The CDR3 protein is CASSRDRGNSPLHF. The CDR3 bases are TGTGCCAGCAGCCGTGACAGGGGCAATTCACCCCTCCACTTT.